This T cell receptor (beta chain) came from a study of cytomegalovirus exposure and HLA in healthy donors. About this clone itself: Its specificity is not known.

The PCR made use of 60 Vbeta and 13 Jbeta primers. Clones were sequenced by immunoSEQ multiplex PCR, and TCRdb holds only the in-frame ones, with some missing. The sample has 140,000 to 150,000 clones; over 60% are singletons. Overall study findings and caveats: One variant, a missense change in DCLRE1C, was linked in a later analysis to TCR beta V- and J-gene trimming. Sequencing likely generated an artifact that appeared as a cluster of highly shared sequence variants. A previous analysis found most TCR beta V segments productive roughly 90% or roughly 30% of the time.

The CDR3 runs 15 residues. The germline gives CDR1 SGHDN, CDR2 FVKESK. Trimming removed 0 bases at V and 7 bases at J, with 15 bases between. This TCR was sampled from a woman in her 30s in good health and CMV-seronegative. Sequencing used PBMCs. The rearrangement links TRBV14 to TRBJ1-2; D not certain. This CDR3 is CASSQDLGEVRGYTF. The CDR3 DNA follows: TGTGCCAGCAGCCAAGATCTAGGTGAGGTTCGTGGCTACACCTTC.